This T cell receptor beta chain was captured by sequencing in a study of glioma-infiltrating T cells after dendritic cell vaccination. Across the whole study: Glioblastoma patients came from Phase I and II dendritic cell vaccination trials. At biweekly intervals, patients got three intradermal dendritic cell vaccine injections.

Assay used: immunoSEQ multiplex PCR; TCRdb lists only in-frame clones, some missing. The data show some 60,000 clones, just under 85% seen once. Time point denoted: after dendritic cell vaccination, including at tumor progression/relapse. Study-level points and caveats: Few patients contributed both blood and tumor specimens. Estimated pretreatment TIL content predicted outcome after dendritic cell vaccination.

Germline V gene sequence: CDR1 SGHTA, CDR2 FQGNSA. This CDR3 has 13 amino acids. Trimming took 2 bases from V and 5 from J, leaving 7 bases between them. Regarding this clone: No antigen is known for it.

Here the sequenced sample was blood, taken after dendritic cell vaccination. The V and J genes are TRBV7-2 and TRBJ1-5; D perhaps matches TRBD1 (5 bases). This receptor was obtained from a human donor with glioblastoma. Written as DNA, the CDR3 is TGTGCCAGCAGCTTAATAGGGGATCAGCCCCAGCATTTT. Amino acids: CASSLIGDQPQHF.